One and the same sample provided the 26 T cell receptor beta chains below, sequenced in a study of Tregs in tolerant kidney transplant recipients. Clones were sequenced by immunoSEQ multiplex PCR, and TCRdb holds only the in-frame ones, with some missing. The sample has roughly 48,000 clones. The specimen comprised CD4+ T cells from blood, sampled before the transplant. All receptors derive from a human donor who received a combined kidney and bone marrow transplant.

As to this clone: From the germline J gene comes the end of the CDR3, since the read stops 3 residues before it. V and J are TRBV5-4 and TRBJ2-1; D is possibly TRBD1 (6 bases). V was cut by 2 bases and J by 5 bases, with 11 bases left in between. The CDR3 has 14 residues. Per germline, CDR1 SGHNT and CDR2 YYREEE (reference sequence). The sequenced part of the CDR3 DNA is TGTGCCAGCAGCTTAGTGGGGGCCAACAATGAG. This codes for CASSLVGANNE. The whole CDR3 sequence reads CASSLVGANNEQFF.

Details on this clone: The read falls 3 residues short of the CDR3 end, and the missing part is taken from the germline J gene. This rearrangement joins TRBV5-1 to TRBJ2-5; tentatively, D is TRBD1 (6 bases). V lost 9 bases, J lost 5 bases, and 26 bases lay in between. CDR1 and CDR2 (germline): SGHRS, YFSETQ. The CDR3 is 16 residues long. CDR3 residues: CATHTGTNSLGETQYF. Incomplete CDR3 DNA: TGCGCCACACACACCGGGACAAACAGCCTCGGGGAGACC.

CDR3: CASSPPGTGGTEAFF. CDR3 DNA (partial): TGTGCCAGCTCACCTCCCGGGACAGGGGGCACTGAA. The chain uses TRBV18 and TRBJ1-1; TRBD1 matches 11 bases. The missing CDR3 end, 3 residues past where the read stops, is filled in from the germline J gene. The germline V gene has CDR1 KGHSH and CDR2 LQKENI. The CDR3 is made up of 15 amino acids. J was trimmed by 4 bases and V by 3 bases; bases with no gene match: 4. The whole variable domain, remainder taken from reference TRBV18 and TRBJ1-1, is NAGVMQNPRHLVRRRGQEARLRCSPMKGHSHVYWYRQLPEEGLKFMVYLQKENIIDESGMPKERFSAEFPKEGPSILRIQQVVRGDSAAYFCASSPPGTGGTEAFFGQGTRLTVV.

Comment on this clone: The read is 3 residues too short to cover the CDR3 end, so that end is filled in from the germline J gene. J is TRBJ2-3 and V is TRBV30; D is perhaps TRBD2 (5 bases). The CDR3 consists of 11 residues. Per the germline V gene, CDR1 is GTSNPN and CDR2 is SVGIG (reference sequence). The CDR3 loop reads CAWRRVGSQYF. The CDR3 bases that were read are TGTGCCTGGAGGAGGGTTGGATCG.

A word on this clone: The read stops 3 residues short of the end of the CDR3; the missing end is completed from the germline J gene. This chain joins TRBV30 and TRBJ1-2; TRBD1 aligns across 8 bases. The length of the CDR3 is 12 residues. V was pared by 3 bases and J by 6 bases, with 3 bases of the junction left unmatched. Germline V lookup: CDR1 GTSNPN, CDR2 SVGIG (reference sequence). CDR3 DNA, as far as it was read: TGTGCCTGGAGGCAGGGACAGGATGGC. It codes for CAWRQGQDG. The full CDR3 protein reads CAWRQGQDGYTF.

A remark on this clone: The read comes to an end 3 residues before the CDR3 does, leaving the germline J gene to fill in the end. V usage is TRBV20-1 and J usage is TRBJ2-1, with TRBD2 matching 13 bases. The CDR3 is 18 amino acids. J gave up 0 bases and V 2 bases, and 7 bases lay outside the gene matches. The germline V gene has CDR1 DFQATT and CDR2 SNEGSKA (reference sequence). The CDR3 DNA, read in part, is TGCAGTGCTAGATGGGTGACTAGCGGGAGGAGCTCCTACAATGAG. Its translation: CSARWVTSGRSSYNE. The entire CDR3 protein is CSARWVTSGRSSYNEQFF.

Of note for this clone: The sequenced fragment ends 3 residues before the CDR3 boundary, so the rest is inferred from the germline J gene. This chain links TRBV20-1 with TRBJ2-7; the match to TRBD2 covers 11 bases. Trimming took 6 bases from V and 4 from J; bases not matched to a gene: 17. The CDR3 contains 17 residues. The germline gives CDR1 DFQATT, CDR2 SNEGSKA (reference sequence). CDR3 bases read: TGCAGTGCGTCCCCCCTTCTCCGGACTAGCGGGCCTTACGAG. Its translation is CSASPLLRTSGPYE. The entire CDR3 is CSASPLLRTSGPYEQYF.

About this clone itself: The CDR3 extends 3 residues past the end of the read, so its final part is completed from the germline J gene. The V and J genes are TRBV6-2 or TRBV6-3 and TRBJ2-7; possibly TRBD2 for D (6 bases). Germline CDR1 is MNHEY and CDR2 is SVGEGT. V lost 0 bases and J lost 0, with 9 bases in between. The CDR3 length is 15 residues. This chain's CDR3 is CASSYSPGDSYEQYF. The CDR3 bases that were read are TGTGCCAGCAGTTACTCGCCGGGGGACTCCTACGAG.

About this clone: Read data end 3 residues before the CDR3 end; the end is taken from the germline J gene. V is TRBV4-2 and J is TRBJ1-4, with 7 nucleotides matching TRBD1. Losses at the gene ends were 10 bases for V and 3 bases for J; bases not matched to a gene: 2. The V gene's germline CDR1 is LGHNA and CDR2 YNFKEQ. The CDR3 loop spans 12 amino acids. The part of the CDR3 DNA that was read is TGTGCCACAGGGGGGCCTAATGAAAAA. It encodes CATGGPNEK. The whole CDR3 sequence reads CATGGPNEKLFF.

Regarding this clone: The read ends 3 residues shy of where the CDR3 ends; the end is completed using the germline J gene. The chain recombines TRBV11-2 with TRBJ1-2; D call uncertain. In germline, CDR1 is SGHAT, CDR2 FQNNGV. This CDR3 is 13 amino acids long. Trimming cost V 4 bases and J 4 bases, with 10 bases left between them. The CDR3 bases that were read are TGTGCCAGCAGCTCAAGCGAAGGCTATGGC. Residues: CASSSSEGYG. The complete CDR3 reads CASSSSEGYGYTF.

On this clone itself: From the germline J gene comes the end of the CDR3, since the read stops 3 residues before it. V is TRBV18 and J is TRBJ2-5; 10 bases align to TRBD1. This CDR3 comprises 16 residues. CDR1 is KGHSH and CDR2 is LQKENI in the germline V gene. The V gene end was trimmed by 3 bases and the J gene end by 3 bases; junction bases not matched to a gene: 7. The DNA read from the CDR3 is TGTGCCAGCTCACCTTCGCCGGGACAGGGGAAAGAGACC. Translated: CASSPSPGQGKET. The CDR3, in full, reads CASSPSPGQGKETQYF.

With regard to this clone: The read comes to an end 3 residues before the CDR3 does, leaving the germline J gene to fill in the end. V usage is TRBV18 and J usage is TRBJ1-5, with 10 bases that match TRBD1. CDR1 is KGHSH, CDR2 LQKENI, per germline. The CDR3 sequence is 15 residues long. V lost 4 bases to trimming and J lost 7 bases; unmatched junction nucleotides: 7. The sequenced CDR3 bases are TGTGCCAGCTCACTGATCGGGACAGGGGACCAGCCC. Translating it yields CASSLIGTGDQP. The whole CDR3 sequence reads CASSLIGTGDQPQHF.

Worth noting for this clone: The observed sequence ends 3 residues before the CDR3 terminus, with the missing tail filled in from the germline J gene. The chain employs TRBV20-1 and TRBJ2-1; 9 nucleotides agree with TRBD2. V lost 0 bases and J lost 4; bases outside the gene matches: 7. From germline, CDR1 is DFQATT and CDR2 SNEGSKA (reference sequence). The length of the CDR3 is 16 residues. Partial CDR3 DNA: TGCAGTGCTAGAGATCCTGCGGGAGGGAGTTACAATGAG. As protein: CSARDPAGGSYNE. The complete CDR3 reads CSARDPAGGSYNEQFF.

About this clone: With the read ending 3 residues before the CDR3 end, the germline J gene is used to fill in that end. The genes are TRBV11-2 and TRBJ2-3; 7 nucleotides match TRBD2. The CDR3 consists of 14 residues. Unmatched junction bases numbered 7, after V lost 6 bases and J lost 4 bases. Per the germline V gene, CDR1 is SGHAT and CDR2 is FQNNGV. The covered CDR3 bases are TGTGCCAGCAGTTCCCGGACTAGAGCAGATACG. Translated, it gives CASSSRTRADT. From start to end, the CDR3 is CASSSRTRADTQYF.

As for this clone: The read gets to within 3 residues of the CDR3 end, and the germline J gene fills in the rest. The chain uses TRBV20-1 and TRBJ2-7, with 7 bases that match TRBD2. This CDR3 contains 14 residues. The germline V gene has CDR1 DFQATT and CDR2 SNEGSKA (reference sequence). The V and J ends lost 3 bases and 2 bases, in that order; junction bases with no gene match: 7. The CDR3 bases that were read are TGCAGTGCTAGCCAATGGGACTACGCCTACGAG. This gives the protein CSASQWDYAYE. The whole CDR3 sequence is CSASQWDYAYEQYF.

In the case of this clone: Sequencing ends 3 residues short of the CDR3 end; the germline J gene provides the rest. The chain recombines TRBV4-1 with TRBJ2-5; D not certain. Germline V gene sequence: CDR1 MGHRA, CDR2 YSYEKL. The CDR3 is 13 residues long. V lost 4 bases, J lost 5 bases, and 11 bases lay in between. The CDR3 bases that were read are TGCGCCAGCAGCCTTATCATGAGGGAGACC. Translating it yields CASSLIMRET. The whole CDR3 sequence is CASSLIMRETQYF.

Points on this clone: The DNA ends 3 residues before the CDR3 does, and the rest of the CDR3 is filled in from the germline J gene. The rearrangement links TRBV11-2 to TRBJ2-7, with 7 bases aligning to TRBD1. Germline V gives CDR1 SGHAT, CDR2 FQNNGV. The V and J ends lost 4 bases and 6 bases, in that order; junction bases with no gene match: 6. The CDR3 sequence is 13 residues long. CDR3 sequence reads: CASSSHTGVEQYF. CDR3 DNA (partial): TGTGCCAGCAGCTCCCATACAGGGGTCGAG.

For this clone: The same CDR3 is also encoded by other DNA sequences in this sample. The sequenced CDR3 bases are TGTGCCAGCAGGACTAGCGGGAGGTCAACTGGGGAG. It translates to CASRTSGRSTGE. The CDR3 as a whole reads CASRTSGRSTGELFF. This sequence joins TRBV7-9 and TRBJ2-2, with 13 bases identical to TRBD2. Sequencing ends 3 residues short of the CDR3 end; the germline J gene provides the rest. This CDR3 is 15 amino acids long. Losses at the gene ends were 6 bases for V and 8 bases for J; bases not matched to a gene: 6. Germline V gene data show CDR1 as SEHNR and CDR2 as FQNEAQ (reference sequence).

Notes on this clone: One junction end does not reproduce the germline sequence, and a read error may be involved. The missing CDR3 end, 3 residues past where the read stops, is filled in from the germline J gene. This sequence joins TRBV4-2 and TRBJ2-3, with unresolved D. Germline lookup yields CDR1 LGHNA and CDR2 YNFKEQ. The CDR3 contains 13 residues. The sequenced part of the CDR3 DNA is TGCGCCAGCAGCCAAGTAGGGCAGGATACG. It yields the protein CASSQVGQDT. The full CDR3 sequence reads CASSQVGQDTQYF.

Of note for this clone: The read terminates 3 residues ahead of where the CDR3 ends, so the germline J gene completes it. This rearrangement joins TRBV6-1 to TRBJ2-6; D unresolved. Germline CDR1 MNHNS, CDR2 SASEGT. V lost 1 base and J 0 bases, leaving 10 bases between the germline ends. The CDR3 is 17 amino acids. The CDR3 region is CASSEGHGVSGANVLTF. The covered CDR3 bases are TGTGCCAGCAGTGAAGGACACGGAGTCTCTGGGGCCAACGTC.

In regard to this clone: The CDR3 end lies 3 residues beyond the end of the read and is filled in from the germline J gene. The chain recombines TRBV19 with TRBJ2-7; 10 bases map to TRBD2. The junction had 8 bases not matched to a gene; V was cut back by 4 bases and J by 5 bases. Germline-derived CDR1 and CDR2 are LNHDA and SQIVND (reference sequence). The CDR3 sequence is 15 residues long. CDR3 amino acids: CASSSIGTSVHEQYF. The covered CDR3 bases are TGTGCCAGTAGTAGCATAGGGACTAGCGTCCACGAG. The whole variable domain, filled in from reference TRBV19 and TRBJ2-7, reads DGGITQSPKYLFRKEGQNVTLSCEQNLNHDAMYWYRQDPGQGLRLIYYSQIVNDFQKGDIAEGYSVSREKKESFPLTVTSAQKNPTAFYLCASSSIGTSVHEQYFGPGTRLTVT.

Comment on this clone: From the germline J gene comes the end of the CDR3, since the read stops 3 residues before it. This sequence joins TRBV6-1 and TRBJ1-5, with D possibly being TRBD1 (5 bases). This CDR3 region has 13 residues. Germline V gene sequence: CDR1 MNHNS, CDR2 SASEGT. V lost 4 bases, J lost 3 bases, and 7 bases lay in between. Partial CDR3 DNA: TGTGCCAGCAGTGGACAGATCAATCAGCCC. Protein product: CASSGQINQP. The whole CDR3 protein is CASSGQINQPQHF.

Details on this clone: The read finishes 3 residues shy of the CDR3 end, and the germline J gene is used to complete it. The chain couples TRBV18 to TRBJ2-7, with TRBD2 matching over 8 bases. Germline V lookup: CDR1 KGHSH, CDR2 LQKENI. CDR3 length equals 16 residues. The V segment lost 0 bases and the J segment 3 bases; nucleotides outside the gene matches: 7. This CDR3 reads CASSPPGSGTIYEQYF. CDR3 DNA (partial): TGTGCCAGCTCACCACCGGGTAGCGGGACTATCTACGAG.

Concerning this clone itself: The read terminates 3 residues before the CDR3 end, so the remaining end is supplied by the germline J gene. This rearrangement joins TRBV5-1 to TRBJ1-4, with D tentatively TRBD1 (5 bases). The length of the CDR3 is 13 residues. V was clipped by 3 bases and J by 4 bases, with 7 bases between them. Germline CDR1 is SGHRS and CDR2 is YFSETQ. Partial CDR3 DNA: TGCGCCAGCAGCTCGACAGTTAATGAAAAA. Amino acid sequence: CASSSTVNEK. The entire CDR3 sequence reads CASSSTVNEKLFF.

About this clone itself: The read comes to an end 3 residues before the CDR3 does, leaving the germline J gene to fill in the end. The chain recombines TRBV20-1 with TRBJ2-7; the D is unclear. The V gene's germline CDR1 is DFQATT and CDR2 SNEGSKA (reference sequence). V gave up 3 bases and J gave up 6 bases, with 18 bases separating them. This CDR3 comprises 14 residues. The CDR3 DNA, read in part, is TGCAGTGCTAGTGGTACCCGGTTGGGCTTCGAG. It encodes CSASGTRLGFE. The whole CDR3 protein is CSASGTRLGFEQYF.

Notes on this clone: The read falls 3 residues short of the CDR3 end, and the missing part is taken from the germline J gene. V usage is TRBV20-1 and J usage is TRBJ2-4, with 7 bases lining up with TRBD2. This CDR3 is built from 13 residues. V dropped 4 bases and J dropped 8; count of bases not matched to a gene: 8. Per the germline V gene, CDR1 is DFQATT and CDR2 is SNEGSKA (reference sequence). CDR3 DNA (partial): TGCAGTGCTAAGGGCGGGAGTGGGGACATT. Protein product: CSAKGGSGDI. The complete CDR3 reads CSAKGGSGDIQYF.